This T cell receptor beta chain stems from a study of tumor and adjacent non-tumor tissue in lung cancer. Findings and caveats of the study: TCR diversity was significantly greater in tumor than normal lung tissue. Tumor TCR diversity, when higher, was linked to shorter survival.

The CDR3 is 11 amino acids. Germline values: CDR1 MNHEY, CDR2 SMNVEV (reference sequence). Trimming left V 6 bases short and J 4 bases short, with 4 bases between. The library came from three nested PCR rounds adapted from ARM-PCR protocols. A single record per CDR3 protein comes from TCRdb applying MiXCR to the multiplex PCR reads. The sample includes over 110,000 distinct CDR3 sequences, around 60% of them seen just once. With regard to this clonotype: Its antigen is not identified.

This sample's RNA came from whole unsorted tissue. Newly diagnosed lung cancer patients had thoracic surgery in China, August–November 2014, without prior chemotherapy. This receptor was obtained from a man in his 60s with small cell lung cancer. V is TRBV27 and J is TRBJ2-1, with D uncertain. The sequenced material came from lung tumor tissue. The DNA of the CDR3 is TGTGCCAGCAGGAAATACAATGAGCAGTTCTTC. It specifies CASRKYNEQFF.